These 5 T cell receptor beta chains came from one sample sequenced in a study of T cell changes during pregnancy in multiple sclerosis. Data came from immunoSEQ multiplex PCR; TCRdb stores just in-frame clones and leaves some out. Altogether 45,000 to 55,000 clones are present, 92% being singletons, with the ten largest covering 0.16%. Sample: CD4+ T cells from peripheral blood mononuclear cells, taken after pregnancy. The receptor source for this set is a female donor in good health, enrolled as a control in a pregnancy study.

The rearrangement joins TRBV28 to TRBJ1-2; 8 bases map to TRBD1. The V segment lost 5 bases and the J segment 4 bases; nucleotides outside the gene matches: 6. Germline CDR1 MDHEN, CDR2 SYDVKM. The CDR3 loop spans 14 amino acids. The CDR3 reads CASSLRGLSYGYTF. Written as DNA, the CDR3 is TGTGCCAGCAGTCTCAGGGGGCTGAGCTATGGCTACACCTTC.

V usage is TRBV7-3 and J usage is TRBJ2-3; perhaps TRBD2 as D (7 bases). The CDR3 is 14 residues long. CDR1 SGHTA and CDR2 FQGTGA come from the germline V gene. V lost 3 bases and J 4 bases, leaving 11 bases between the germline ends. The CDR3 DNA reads TGTGCCAGCAGCTTGGGGGGGCCGGCAGATACGCAGTATTTT. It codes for CASSLGGPADTQYF. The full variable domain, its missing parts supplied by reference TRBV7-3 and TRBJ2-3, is GAGVSQTPSNKVTEKGKYVELRCDPISGHTALYWYRQSLGQGPEFLIYFQGTGAADDSGLPNDRFFAVRPEGSVSTLKIQRTERGDSAVYLCASSLGGPADTQYFGPGTRLTVL.

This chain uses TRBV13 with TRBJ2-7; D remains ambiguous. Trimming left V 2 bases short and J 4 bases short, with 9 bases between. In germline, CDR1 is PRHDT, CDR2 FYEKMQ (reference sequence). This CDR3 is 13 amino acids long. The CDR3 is CASSLRVEYEQYF. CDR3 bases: TGTGCCAGCAGCTTACGGGTAGAGTACGAGCAGTACTTC.

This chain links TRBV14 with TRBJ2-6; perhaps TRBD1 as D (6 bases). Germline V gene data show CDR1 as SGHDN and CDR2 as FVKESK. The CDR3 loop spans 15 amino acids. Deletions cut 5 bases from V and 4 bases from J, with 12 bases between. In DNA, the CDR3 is TGTGCCAGCAGCTATACAGGGTCCGGGGCCAACGTCCTGACTTTC. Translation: CASSYTGSGANVLTF.

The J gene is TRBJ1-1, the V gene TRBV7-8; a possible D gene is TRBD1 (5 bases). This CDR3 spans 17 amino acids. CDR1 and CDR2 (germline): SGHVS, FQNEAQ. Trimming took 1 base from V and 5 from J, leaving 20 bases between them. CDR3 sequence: CASSLGDGIRGRTEAFF. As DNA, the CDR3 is TGTGCCAGCAGCTTAGGGGATGGTATTCGGGGGAGAACTGAAGCTTTCTTT. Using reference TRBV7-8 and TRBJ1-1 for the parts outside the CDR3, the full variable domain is GAGVSQSPRYKVAKRGQDVALRCDPISGHVSLFWYQQALGQGPEFLTYFQNEAQLDKSGLPSDRFFAERPEGSVSTLKIQRTQQEDSAVYLCASSLGDGIRGRTEAFFGQGTRLTVV.